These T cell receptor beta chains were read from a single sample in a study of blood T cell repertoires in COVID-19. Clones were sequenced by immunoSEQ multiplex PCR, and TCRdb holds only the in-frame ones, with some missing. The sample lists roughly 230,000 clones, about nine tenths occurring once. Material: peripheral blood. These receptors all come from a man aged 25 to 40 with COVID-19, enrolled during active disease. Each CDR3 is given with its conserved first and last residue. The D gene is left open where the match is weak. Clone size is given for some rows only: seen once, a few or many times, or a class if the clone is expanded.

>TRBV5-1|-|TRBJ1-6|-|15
CASSSGGVSFSPLHF
TGCGCCAGCAGCTCGGGCGGGGTGTCGTTTTCACCCCTCCACTTT
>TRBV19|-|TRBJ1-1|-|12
CASSIQGGEAFF
TGTGCCAGTAGTATACAGGGTGGTGAAGCTTTCTTT
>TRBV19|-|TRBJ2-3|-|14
CASSINGGKDTQYF
TGTGCCAGTAGTATCAATGGGGGGAAAGATACGCAGTATTTT
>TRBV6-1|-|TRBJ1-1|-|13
CASSYSTGVDSFF
TGTGCCAGCAGTTATTCGACAGGTGTCGACTCTTTCTTT
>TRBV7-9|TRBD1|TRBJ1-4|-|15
CASSNTGGENEKLFF
TGTGCCAGCAGCAATACAGGGGGCGAAAACGAAAAACTGTTTTTT
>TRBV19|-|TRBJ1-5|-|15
CASRLAYSGGQPQHF
TGTGCCAGTAGGCTCGCCTACTCTGGTGGTCAGCCCCAGCATTTT
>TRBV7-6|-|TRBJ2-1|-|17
CASSPQGRGRSYNEQFF
TGTGCCAGCAGCCCCCAAGGGCGGGGGCGATCCTACAATGAGCAGTTCTTC
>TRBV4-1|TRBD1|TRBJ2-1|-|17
CASSQVPGTGTYNEQFF
TGCGCCAGCAGCCAAGTACCCGGGACAGGGACCTACAATGAGCAGTTCTTC
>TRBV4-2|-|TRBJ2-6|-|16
CASSQGTVSGANVLTF
TGTGCCAGCAGCCAGGGTACAGTATCTGGGGCCAACGTCCTGACTTTC
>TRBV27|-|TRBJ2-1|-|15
CASSLSPGSYNEQFF
TGTGCCAGCAGTTTATCGCCAGGGTCCTACAATGAGCAGTTCTTC
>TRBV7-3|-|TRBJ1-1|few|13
CASSLSQYTEAFF
TGTGCCAGCAGCTTATCACAGTACACTGAAGCTTTCTTT
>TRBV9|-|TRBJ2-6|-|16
CASSVQGSAGANVLTF
TGTGCCAGCAGCGTACAGGGGTCGGCTGGGGCCAACGTCCTGACTTTC
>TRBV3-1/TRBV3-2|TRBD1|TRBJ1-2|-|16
CASSPRQGVLAGGYTF
TGTGCCAGCAGCCCACGACAGGGTGTTCTGGCAGGTGGCTACACCTTC
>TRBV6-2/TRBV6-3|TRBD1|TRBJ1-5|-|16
CASSRWTGGNNQPQHF
TGTGCCAGCAGCAGGTGGACAGGGGGAAACAATCAGCCCCAGCATTTT
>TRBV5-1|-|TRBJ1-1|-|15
CASSLDRTANTEAFF
TGCGCCAGCAGCTTGGACCGGACAGCGAACACTGAAGCTTTCTTT
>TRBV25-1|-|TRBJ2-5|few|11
CASSNSRTQYF
TGTGCCAGCAGTAACTCACGGACCCAGTACTTC
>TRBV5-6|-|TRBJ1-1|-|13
CASSLVTGTEAFF
TGTGCCAGCAGCTTGGTGACGGGGACTGAAGCTTTCTTT
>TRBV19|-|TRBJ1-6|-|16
CASSIVAGWDNSPLHF
TGTGCCAGTAGTATAGTGGCAGGGTGGGATAATTCACCCCTCCACTTT
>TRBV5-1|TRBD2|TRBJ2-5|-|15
CASSLASGGQETQYF
TGCGCCAGCAGCTTGGCTAGCGGGGGGCAAGAGACCCAGTACTTC
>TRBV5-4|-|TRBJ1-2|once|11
CASSWSGGYTF
TGTGCCAGCAGCTGGTCCGGTGGCTACACCTTC
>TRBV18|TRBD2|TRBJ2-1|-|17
CASSPGAGRESYNEQFF
TGTGCCAGCTCACCAGGGGCCGGGCGGGAGTCCTACAATGAGCAGTTCTTC
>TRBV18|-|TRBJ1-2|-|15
CASSLEEDTYYGYTF
TGTGCCAGCTCACTTGAAGAGGACACGTACTATGGCTACACCTTC
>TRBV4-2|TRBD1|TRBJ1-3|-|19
CASSQEAGQGAFAGNTIYF
TGTGCCAGCAGCCAAGAGGCTGGACAGGGGGCTTTTGCTGGAAACACCATATATTTT
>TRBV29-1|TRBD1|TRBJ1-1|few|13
CSVGDRGPSEAFF
TGCAGCGTGGGGGACAGGGGGCCCTCTGAAGCTTTCTTT
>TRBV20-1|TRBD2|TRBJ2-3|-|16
CSASSSGGAWTDTQYF
TGCAGTGCTAGTAGCAGCGGGGGGGCCTGGACAGATACGCAGTATTTT
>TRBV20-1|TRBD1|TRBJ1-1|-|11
CSAPGGAEAFF
TGCAGTGCCCCAGGGGGTGCTGAAGCTTTCTTT
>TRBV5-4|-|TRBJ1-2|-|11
CASSIDTGYTF
TGTGCCAGCAGCATCGACACGGGCTACACCTTC
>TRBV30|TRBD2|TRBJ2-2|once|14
CAWSFGGGAGELFF
TGTGCCTGGAGTTTTGGCGGGGGGGCCGGGGAGCTGTTTTTT
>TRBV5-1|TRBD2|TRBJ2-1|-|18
CASSSGLAGGPLSKEQFF
TGCGCCAGCAGCTCGGGACTAGCGGGGGGGCCCCTCTCCAAAGAGCAGTTCTTC
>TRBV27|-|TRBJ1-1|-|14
CASSYLQGNTEAFF
TGTGCCAGCAGTTACCTACAGGGGAACACTGAAGCTTTCTTT
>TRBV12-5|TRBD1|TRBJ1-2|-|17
CASGLVKGGSFHYGYTF
TGTGCTAGTGGTTTGGTAAAAGGGGGCAGCTTTCACTATGGCTACACCTTC
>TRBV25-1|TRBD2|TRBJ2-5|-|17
CASSPSWARGYQETQYF
TGTGCCAGCAGCCCCAGTTGGGCGCGGGGGTACCAAGAGACCCAGTACTTC
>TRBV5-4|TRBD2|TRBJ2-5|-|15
CASSAGLAGAETQYF
TGTGCCAGCAGCGCCGGACTAGCGGGGGCAGAGACCCAGTACTTC
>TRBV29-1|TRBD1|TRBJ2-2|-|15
CSARTGGYDTGELFF
TGCAGCGCCCGGACAGGGGGGTATGACACCGGGGAGCTGTTTTTT
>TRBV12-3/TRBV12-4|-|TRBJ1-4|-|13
CASNEGGREKLFF
TGTGCCAGCAACGAGGGTGGGAGAGAAAAACTGTTTTTT
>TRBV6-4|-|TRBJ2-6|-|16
CASTTRPRAGANVLTF
TGTGCCAGCACCACTCGTCCGAGGGCTGGGGCCAACGTCCTGACTTTC
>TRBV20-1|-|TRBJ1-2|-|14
CSASAQRQAYGYTF
TGCAGTGCTAGTGCCCAACGGCAGGCCTATGGCTACACCTTC
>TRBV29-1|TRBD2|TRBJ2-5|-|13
CSVGGSGGRPRYF
TGCAGCGTTGGGGGTAGCGGGGGGCGCCCCCGGTACTTC
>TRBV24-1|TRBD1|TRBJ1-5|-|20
CATRDRDPGLGDYSNQPQHF
TGTGCCACCAGGGACAGGGACCCGGGCCTTGGCGATTATAGCAATCAGCCCCAGCATTTT
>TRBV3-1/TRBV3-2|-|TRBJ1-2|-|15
CASSHRTLPGGGYTF
TGTGCCAGCAGCCACCGGACCCTCCCGGGAGGGGGCTACACCTTC
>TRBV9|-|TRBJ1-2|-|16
CASSVYYSGGDYGYTF
TGTGCCAGCAGCGTTTACTACTCCGGAGGGGACTATGGCTACACCTTC
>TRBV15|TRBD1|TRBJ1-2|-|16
CATSNRQGRRNYGYTF
TGTGCCACCAGCAATAGACAGGGGAGGAGAAACTATGGCTACACCTTC
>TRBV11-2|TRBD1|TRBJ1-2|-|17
CASRPLSSGQGNYGYTF
TGTGCCAGCAGGCCTTTAAGCTCTGGACAGGGTAACTATGGCTACACCTTC
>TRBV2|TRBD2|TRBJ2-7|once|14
CASTHPGGPNEQYF
TGTGCCAGCACCCACCCGGGGGGGCCTAACGAGCAGTACTTC
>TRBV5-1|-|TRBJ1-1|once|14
CASSADTKNTEAFF
TGCGCCAGCAGCGCGGACACAAAGAACACTGAAGCTTTCTTT
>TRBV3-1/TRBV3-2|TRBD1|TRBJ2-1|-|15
CASSQDGTGINEQFF
TGTGCCAGCAGCCAAGATGGGACAGGGATCAATGAGCAGTTCTTC
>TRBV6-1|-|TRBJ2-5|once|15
CASSEVLAGQETQYF
TGTGCCAGCAGTGAAGTGCTTGCAGGGCAAGAGACCCAGTACTTC
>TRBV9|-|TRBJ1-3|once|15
CASSVDLAGENTIYF
TGTGCCAGCAGCGTAGACCTGGCAGGGGAAAACACCATATATTTT
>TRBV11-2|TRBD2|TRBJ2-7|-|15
CASSSGRNLFYEQYF
TGTGCCAGCAGCTCCGGGAGGAACCTATTCTACGAGCAGTACTTC
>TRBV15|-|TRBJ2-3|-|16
CATSRDRGGSTDTQYF
TGTGCCACCAGCAGAGATAGGGGGGGAAGCACAGATACGCAGTATTTT
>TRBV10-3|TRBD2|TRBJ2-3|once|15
CAISLSGGATDTQYF
TGTGCCATCAGTCTTAGCGGGGGGGCCACAGATACGCAGTATTTT
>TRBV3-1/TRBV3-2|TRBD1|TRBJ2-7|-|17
CASSQQLPGQGAYEQYF
TGTGCCAGCAGCCAACAGCTACCGGGACAGGGGGCGTATGAGCAGTACTTC